The 8 T cell receptor beta chains reported below all come from one sample, sequenced in a study of cytomegalovirus exposure and HLA in healthy donors (dated by TCRdb to between 2016 and 2019). Libraries were constructed by the immunoSEQ multiplex PCR assay. For the multiplex PCR, a mixture combining 60 forward primers for TCR Vbeta segments and 13 reverse primers for TCR Jbeta segments was used. TCRdb carries this immuneACCESS record with in-frame sequences only. Its versions omit some clonotypes, under half of them owing to an unresolved V gene in the studies checked, with the rest unexplained. In this sample the table shows around 94,000 clones, less than 85% of which occur a single time. The top ten hold roughly 19% of the sample. Material: PBMCs. The receptors derive from a woman aged 55-70 years in good health and CMV-seropositive.

This clone was picked up a small number of times. Additional DNA sequences in this sample encode the identical CDR3. This rearrangement joins TRBV28 to TRBJ1-1, with 8 positions matching TRBD1. The J segment lost 0 bases and the V segment lost 4 bases, leaving 4 bases of the junction unmatched. Germline CDR1 MDHEN, CDR2 SYDVKM. The CDR3 has 15 residues. CDR3 residues: CASSSTGGMNTEAFF. In nucleotides, the CDR3 is TGTGCCAGCAGTTCCACAGGGGGAATGAACACTGAAGCTTTCTTT.

The chain joins TRBV7-9 to TRBJ2-3; D is uncertain. V shed 5 bases and J shed 6 bases, with 15 bases lying between them. This CDR3 has 14 amino acids. Germline V CDR1 and CDR2: SEHNR, FQNEAQ (reference sequence). In DNA, the CDR3 is TGTGCCAGCAGCCCATGGAGAACCGAGGATACGCAGTATTTT. It translates to CASSPWRTEDTQYF.

This chain uses TRBV19 with TRBJ2-3, with 11 bases lining up with TRBD2. The CDR3 covers 15 residues. The trim removed 6 bases at V and 1 base at J, leaving 3 bases unmatched. Germline values: CDR1 LNHDA, CDR2 SQIVND (reference sequence). CDR3 sequence (DNA): TGTGCCAGTAGCGGACTAGCGGGCCGCACAGATACGCAGTATTTT. This gives the protein CASSGLAGRTDTQYF.

About this clone itself: The identical CDR3 is also encoded by other nucleotide sequences in the sample. The chain carries TRBV18 and TRBJ2-7, with a tentative D call TRBD2 (5 bases). Deletions cut 3 bases from V and 3 bases from J, with 9 bases between. The germline CDR1 and CDR2 sequences are KGHSH and LQKENI. The CDR3 runs to 13 residues. The CDR3 sequence: CASSPPGGYEQYF. The CDR3 nucleotides are TGTGCCAGCTCACCCCCAGGAGGCTACGAGCAGTACTTC.

The chain links TRBV5-6 to TRBJ2-1; 8 positions match TRBD1. The germline CDR1 and CDR2 sequences are SGHDT and YYEEEE. Unmatched junction bases numbered 7, after V lost 3 bases and J lost 8 bases. CDR3 size: 14 residues. The CDR3 loop reads CASSSSGGLDEQFF. The CDR3 nucleotides are TGTGCCAGCAGCTCCTCAGGGGGCCTGGATGAGCAGTTCTTC.

The gene calls are TRBV30 and TRBJ2-1, with 9 bases lining up with TRBD2. CDR1 is GTSNPN, CDR2 SVGIG, per germline (reference sequence). CDR3 size: 17 residues. Germline trimming cut 4 bases from V and 4 bases from J; bases unmatched to any gene: 14. This chain's CDR3 is CAWKDGAGGRIYNEQFF. The CDR3, as DNA: TGTGCCTGGAAGGACGGGGCGGGAGGGAGAATTTACAATGAGCAGTTCTTC.

This clone was detected a few times. The CDR3 protein is CASGHSGKGQFF. The CDR3 DNA sequence: TGTGCTAGTGGTCACAGCGGTAAAGGGCAGTTCTTC. The chain has TRBV12-5 and TRBJ2-1, with a possible D match to TRBD2 (5 bases). Trimming left V 5 bases short and J 12 bases short, with 14 bases between. Germline CDR1 is LGHNT and CDR2 is FRNRAP. This CDR3 comprises 12 residues.

The chain recombines TRBV6-5 with TRBJ2-3, with D unresolved. The V end lost 0 bases, the J end lost 7 bases, and 11 bases lay between the germline ends. The CDR3 length is 14 residues. Germline V gene lookup returns CDR1 MNHEY and CDR2 SVGAGI. CDR3 in DNA: TGTGCCAGCAGTTACTCGTATTCCGAGTATACGCAGTATTTT. Amino acid sequence: CASSYSYSEYTQYF.